This T cell receptor beta chain emerged from a study of patients and donors after allogeneic stem cell transplantation. Each CDR3 protein gets one entry after TCRdb re-called the RT-PCR reads with MiXCR. The data hold about 960,000 distinct CDR3 sequences, with over 15% observed a single time. This CDR3 has 15 amino acids. Germline V CDR1 and CDR2: SGHRS, YFSETQ. Losses at the gene ends were 0 bases for V and 5 bases for J; bases not matched to a gene: 5. This chain uses TRBV5-1 with TRBJ2-7; 10 bases are a match to TRBD1. The sequence was collected from a human donor who was either an allogeneic HSCT recipient or a stem cell or donor lymphocyte infusion donor (not recorded which). It is not recorded whose cells these are; they may come from a transplant donor. Specimen: blood, either unsorted or a sorted T cell fraction (not recorded which). This CDR3 reads CASSLEDRGWDEQYF. DNA of the CDR3: TGCGCCAGCAGCTTGGAGGACAGGGGGTGGGACGAGCAGTACTTC. The full variable domain, completed using reference TRBV5-1 and TRBJ2-7, is KAGVTQTPRYLIKTRGQQVTLSCSPISGHRSVSWYQQTPGQGLQFLFEYFSETQRNKGNFPGRFSGRQFSNSRSEMNVSTLELGDSALYLCASSLEDRGWDEQYFGPGTRLTVT.